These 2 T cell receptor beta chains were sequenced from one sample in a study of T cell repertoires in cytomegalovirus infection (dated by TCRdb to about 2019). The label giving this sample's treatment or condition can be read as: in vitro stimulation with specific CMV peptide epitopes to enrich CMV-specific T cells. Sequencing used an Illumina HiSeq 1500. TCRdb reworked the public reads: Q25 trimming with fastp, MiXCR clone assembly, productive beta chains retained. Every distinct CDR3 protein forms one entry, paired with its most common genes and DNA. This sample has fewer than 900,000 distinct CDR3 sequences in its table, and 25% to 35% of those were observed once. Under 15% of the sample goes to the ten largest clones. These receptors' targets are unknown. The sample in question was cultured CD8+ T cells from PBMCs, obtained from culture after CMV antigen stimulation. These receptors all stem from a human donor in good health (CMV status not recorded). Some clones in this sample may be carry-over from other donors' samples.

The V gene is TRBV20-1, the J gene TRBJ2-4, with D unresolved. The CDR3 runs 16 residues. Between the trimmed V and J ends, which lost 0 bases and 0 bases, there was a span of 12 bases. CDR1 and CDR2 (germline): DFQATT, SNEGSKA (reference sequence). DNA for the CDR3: TGCAGTGCTAGAGATCACGGAGATCTAGCCAAAAACATTCAGTACTTC. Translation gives CSARDHGDLAKNIQYF.

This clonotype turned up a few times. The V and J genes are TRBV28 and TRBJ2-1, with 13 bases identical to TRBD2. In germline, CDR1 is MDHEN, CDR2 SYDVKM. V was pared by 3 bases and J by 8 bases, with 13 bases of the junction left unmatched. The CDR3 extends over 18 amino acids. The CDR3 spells CASSFALAGGQYPHEQFF. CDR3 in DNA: TGTGCCAGCAGTTTTGCACTAGCGGGGGGGCAGTACCCCCATGAGCAGTTCTTC. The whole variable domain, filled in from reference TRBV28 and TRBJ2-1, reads DVKVTQSSRYLVKRTGEKVFLECVQDMDHENMFWYRQDPGLGLRLIYFSYDVKMKEKGDIPEGYSVSREKKERFSLILESASTNQTSMYLCASSFALAGGQYPHEQFFGPGTRLTVL.